This entry features one T cell receptor (beta chain) sequence. Its antigen is undetermined. This record comes from a study of blood T cells in healthy people across ages. Study results and caveats: Without sorted subsets, naive and antigen-experienced compartments could not be conclusively compared.

For the second PCR, which ran for about 7 to 11 cycles, a sample-barcoded 5' primer and a J-beta primer mix were used. Carrying 12 random nucleotides, a template-switch adaptor labeled each individual cDNA molecule. Using its own MiXCR run on the 5' RACE reads, TCRdb lists one record per CDR3 protein. This table has about 670,000 distinct CDR3 sequences, roughly half appearing once. This CDR3 comprises 17 residues. The clonotype comes from a woman of 80 years or more in good health. Material for sequencing was blood. This chain joins TRBV21-1 and TRBJ2-1; TRBD1, the D gene given by the table, was not confirmed from the DNA. TRBV21-1 is listed as a pseudogene. The CDR3 DNA is TGTGCCAGCAGCGGTAGGACAGGGGGTCCCTCCTACAATGAGCAGTTCTTC. Its translation is CASSGRTGGPSYNEQFF.